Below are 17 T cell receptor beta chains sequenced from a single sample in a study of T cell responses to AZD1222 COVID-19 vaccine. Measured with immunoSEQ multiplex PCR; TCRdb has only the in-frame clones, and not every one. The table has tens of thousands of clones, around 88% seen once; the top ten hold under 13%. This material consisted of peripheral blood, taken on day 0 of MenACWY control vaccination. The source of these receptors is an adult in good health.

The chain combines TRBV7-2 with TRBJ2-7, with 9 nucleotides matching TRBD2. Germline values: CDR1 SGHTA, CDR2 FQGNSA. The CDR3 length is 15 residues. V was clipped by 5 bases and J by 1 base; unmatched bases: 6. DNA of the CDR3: TGTGCCAGCAGCAAAGACGGACTAGCGTCCTACGAGCAGTACTTC. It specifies CASSKDGLASYEQYF.

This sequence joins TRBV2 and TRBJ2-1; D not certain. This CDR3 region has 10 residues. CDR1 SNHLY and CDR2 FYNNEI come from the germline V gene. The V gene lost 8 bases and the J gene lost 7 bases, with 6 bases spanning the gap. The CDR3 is CASQANEQFF. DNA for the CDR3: TGTGCCAGCCAGGCGAATGAGCAGTTCTTC.

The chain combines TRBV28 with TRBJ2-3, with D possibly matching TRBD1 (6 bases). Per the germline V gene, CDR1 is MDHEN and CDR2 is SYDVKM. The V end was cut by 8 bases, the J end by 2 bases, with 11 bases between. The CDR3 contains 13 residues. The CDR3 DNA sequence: TGTGCCAGCGGCAGGGGAGACACAGATACGCAGTATTTT. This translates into CASGRGDTDTQYF.

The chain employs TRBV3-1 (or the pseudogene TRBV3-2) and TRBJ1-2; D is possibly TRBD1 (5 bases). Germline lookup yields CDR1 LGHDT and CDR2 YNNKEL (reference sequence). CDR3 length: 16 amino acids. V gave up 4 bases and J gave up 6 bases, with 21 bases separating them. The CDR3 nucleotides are TGTGCCAGCAGCCCCCCAAGTGGGGGGAGTTGGCATGGCTACACCTTC. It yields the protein CASSPPSGGSWHGYTF.

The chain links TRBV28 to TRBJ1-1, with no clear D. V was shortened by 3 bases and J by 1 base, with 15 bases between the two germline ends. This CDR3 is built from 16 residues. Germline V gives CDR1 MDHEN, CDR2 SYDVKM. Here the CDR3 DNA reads TGTGCCAGCAGTTTCCCGGGTCTCGAGGGGAACACTGAAGCTTTCTTT. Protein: CASSFPGLEGNTEAFF.

CDR3 DNA sequence: TGCGCCAGCAGCCCTGATCTAGGGGCTAACTATGGCTACACCTTC. Amino acid sequence: CASSPDLGANYGYTF. The genes are TRBV4-3 and TRBJ1-2; a possible D gene is TRBD1 (5 bases). Germline V gene data show CDR1 as LGHNA and CDR2 as YSLEER. This CDR3 spans 15 amino acids. The V end lost 4 bases, the J end lost 0 bases, and 12 bases lay between the germline ends.

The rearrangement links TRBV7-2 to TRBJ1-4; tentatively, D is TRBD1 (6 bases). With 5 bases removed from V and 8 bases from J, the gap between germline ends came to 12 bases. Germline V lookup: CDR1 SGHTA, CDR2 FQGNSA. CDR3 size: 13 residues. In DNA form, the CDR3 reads TGTGCCAGCAGCCAGGGGACGGCCGAAAAACTGTTTTTT. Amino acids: CASSQGTAEKLFF.

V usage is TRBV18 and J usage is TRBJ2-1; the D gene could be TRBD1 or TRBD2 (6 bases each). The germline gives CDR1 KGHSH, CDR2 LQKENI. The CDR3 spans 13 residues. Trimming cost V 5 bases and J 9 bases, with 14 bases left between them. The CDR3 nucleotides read TGTGCCAGCTCAACCAAGGAGGGGGGTGAGCAGTTCTTC. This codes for CASSTKEGGEQFF.

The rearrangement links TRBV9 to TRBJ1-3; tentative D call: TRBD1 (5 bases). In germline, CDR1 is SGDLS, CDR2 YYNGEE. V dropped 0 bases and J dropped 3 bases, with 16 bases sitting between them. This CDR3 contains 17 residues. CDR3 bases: TGTGCCAGCAGCGTAGGCGGAGGCAGGGTTTATGGAAACACCATATATTTT. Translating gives CASSVGGGRVYGNTIYF.

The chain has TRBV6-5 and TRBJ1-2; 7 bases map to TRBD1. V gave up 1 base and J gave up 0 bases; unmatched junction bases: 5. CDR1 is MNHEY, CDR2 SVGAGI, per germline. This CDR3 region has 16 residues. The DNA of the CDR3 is TGTGCCAGCAGTTACTGGGGACAGAAGACTAACTATGGCTACACCTTC. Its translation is CASSYWGQKTNYGYTF.

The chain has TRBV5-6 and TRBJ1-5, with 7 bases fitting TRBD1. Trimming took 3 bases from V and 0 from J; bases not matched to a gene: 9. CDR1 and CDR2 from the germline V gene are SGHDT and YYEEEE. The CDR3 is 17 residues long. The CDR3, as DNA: TGTGCCAGCAGCTACCAGGGGGGGTCTCCTAGCAATCAGCCCCAGCATTTT. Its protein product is CASSYQGGSPSNQPQHF.

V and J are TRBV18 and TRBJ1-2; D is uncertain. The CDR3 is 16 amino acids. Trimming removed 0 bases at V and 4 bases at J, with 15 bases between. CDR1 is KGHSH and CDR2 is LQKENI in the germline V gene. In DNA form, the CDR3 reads TGTGCCAGCTCACCACCTGTGTTTGAAGCCAGCTATGGCTACACCTTC. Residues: CASSPPVFEASYGYTF.

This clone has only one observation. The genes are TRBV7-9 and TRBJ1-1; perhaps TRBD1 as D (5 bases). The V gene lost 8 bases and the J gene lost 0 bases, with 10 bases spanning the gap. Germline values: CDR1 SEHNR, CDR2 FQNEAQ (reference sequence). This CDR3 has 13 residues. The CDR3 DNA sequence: TGTGCCAGCTCGATAGGGGTGAACACTGAAGCTTTCTTT. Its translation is CASSIGVNTEAFF.

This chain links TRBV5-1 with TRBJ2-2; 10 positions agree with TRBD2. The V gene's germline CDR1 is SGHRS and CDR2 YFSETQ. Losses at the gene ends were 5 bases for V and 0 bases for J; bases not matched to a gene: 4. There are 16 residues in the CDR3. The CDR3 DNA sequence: TGCGCCAGCAGGGCTAGCGGGGGCCCGAACACCGGGGAGCTGTTTTTT. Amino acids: CASRASGGPNTGELFF.

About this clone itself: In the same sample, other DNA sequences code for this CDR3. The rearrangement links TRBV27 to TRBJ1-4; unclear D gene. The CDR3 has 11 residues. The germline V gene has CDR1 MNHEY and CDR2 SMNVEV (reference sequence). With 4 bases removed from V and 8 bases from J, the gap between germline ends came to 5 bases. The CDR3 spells CASSYGEKLFF. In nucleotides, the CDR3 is TGTGCCAGCAGTTATGGCGAAAAACTGTTTTTT.

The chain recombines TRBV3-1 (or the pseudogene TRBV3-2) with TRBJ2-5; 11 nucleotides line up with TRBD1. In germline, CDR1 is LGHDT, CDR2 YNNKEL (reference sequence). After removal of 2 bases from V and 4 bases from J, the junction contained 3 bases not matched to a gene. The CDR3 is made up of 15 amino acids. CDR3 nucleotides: TGTGCCAGCAGCCAACGGACAGGGGGCTTAGAGACCCAGTACTTC. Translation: CASSQRTGGLETQYF.

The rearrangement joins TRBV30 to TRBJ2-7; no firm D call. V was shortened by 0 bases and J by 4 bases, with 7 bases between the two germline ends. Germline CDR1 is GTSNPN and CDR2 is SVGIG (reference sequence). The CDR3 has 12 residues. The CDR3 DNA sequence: TGTGCCTGGAGTGTAAGCGAATACGAGCAGTACTTC. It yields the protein CAWSVSEYEQYF.